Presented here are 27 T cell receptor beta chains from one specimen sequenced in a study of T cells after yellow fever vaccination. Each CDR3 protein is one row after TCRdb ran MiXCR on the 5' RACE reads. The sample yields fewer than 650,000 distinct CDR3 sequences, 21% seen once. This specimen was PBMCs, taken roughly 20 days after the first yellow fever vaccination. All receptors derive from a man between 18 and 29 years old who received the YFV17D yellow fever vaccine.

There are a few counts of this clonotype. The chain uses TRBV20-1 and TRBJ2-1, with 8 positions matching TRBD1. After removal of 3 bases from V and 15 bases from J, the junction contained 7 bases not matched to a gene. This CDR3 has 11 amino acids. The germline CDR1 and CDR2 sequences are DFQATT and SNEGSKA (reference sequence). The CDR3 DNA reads TGCAGTGCTAGGGGACAGGTACTGGGGTTCTTC. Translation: CSARGQVLGFF.

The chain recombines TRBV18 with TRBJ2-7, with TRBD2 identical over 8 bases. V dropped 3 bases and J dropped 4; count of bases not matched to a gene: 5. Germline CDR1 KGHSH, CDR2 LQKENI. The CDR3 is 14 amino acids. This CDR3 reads CASSPDPGGYEQYV. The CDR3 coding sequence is TGTGCCAGCTCACCCGACCCGGGGGGGTACGAGCAGTACGTC.

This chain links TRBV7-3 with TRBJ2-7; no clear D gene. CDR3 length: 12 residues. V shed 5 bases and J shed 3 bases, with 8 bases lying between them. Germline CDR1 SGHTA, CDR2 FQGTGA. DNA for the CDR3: TGTGCCAGCAGCATGGACCTCTACGAGCAGTACGTC. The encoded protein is CASSMDLYEQYV.

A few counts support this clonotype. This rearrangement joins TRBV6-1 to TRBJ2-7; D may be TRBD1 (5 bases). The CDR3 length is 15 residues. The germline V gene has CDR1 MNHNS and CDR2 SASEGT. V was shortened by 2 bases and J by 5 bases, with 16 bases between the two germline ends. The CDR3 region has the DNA TGTGCCAGCAGTGAACTTTATGACAGAATCCACGAGCAGTACTTC. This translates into CASSELYDRIHEQYF.

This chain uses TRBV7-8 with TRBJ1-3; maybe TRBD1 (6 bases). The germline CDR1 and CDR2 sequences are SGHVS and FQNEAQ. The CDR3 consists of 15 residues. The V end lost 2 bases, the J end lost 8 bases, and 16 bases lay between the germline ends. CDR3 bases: TGTGCCAGCAGCTTACGAACAGGGAATGGTCACACCATATATTTT. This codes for CASSLRTGNGHTIYF.

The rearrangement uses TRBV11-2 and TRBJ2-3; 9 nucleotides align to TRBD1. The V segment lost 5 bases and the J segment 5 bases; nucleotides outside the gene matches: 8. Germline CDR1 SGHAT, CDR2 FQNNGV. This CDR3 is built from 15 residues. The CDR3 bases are TGTGCCAGCAGCCCAGGACAGGGGCGGGGAGATACGCAGTATTTT. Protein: CASSPGQGRGDTQYF.

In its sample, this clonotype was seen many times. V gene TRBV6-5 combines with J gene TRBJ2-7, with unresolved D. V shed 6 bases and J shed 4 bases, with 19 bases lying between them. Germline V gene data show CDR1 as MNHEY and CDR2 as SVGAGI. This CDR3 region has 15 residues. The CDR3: CASRSSGVFGYEQYV. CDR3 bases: TGTGCCAGCAGGTCTAGTGGAGTGTTTGGGTACGAGCAGTACGTC.

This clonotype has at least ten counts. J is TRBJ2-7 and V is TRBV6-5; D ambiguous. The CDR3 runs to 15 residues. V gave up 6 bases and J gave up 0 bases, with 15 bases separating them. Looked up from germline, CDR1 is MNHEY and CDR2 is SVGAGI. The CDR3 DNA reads TGTGCCAGCAGAACCATAGGACGGTACTCCTACGAGCAGTACTTC. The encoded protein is CASRTIGRYSYEQYF.

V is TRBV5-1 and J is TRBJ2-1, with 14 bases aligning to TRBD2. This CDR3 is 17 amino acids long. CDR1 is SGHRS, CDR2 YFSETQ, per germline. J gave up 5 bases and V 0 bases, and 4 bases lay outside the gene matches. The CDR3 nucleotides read TGCGCCAGCAGCTTGGGGGGGACTAGCGGGGGACACAATGAGCAGTTCTTC. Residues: CASSLGGTSGGHNEQFF.

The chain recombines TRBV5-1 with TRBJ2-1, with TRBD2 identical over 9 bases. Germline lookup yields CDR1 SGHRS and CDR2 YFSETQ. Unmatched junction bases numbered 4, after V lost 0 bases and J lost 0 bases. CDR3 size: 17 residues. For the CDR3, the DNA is TGCGCCAGCAGCTTGGGGACTAGCGCCCCCTCCTACAATGAGCAGTTCTTC. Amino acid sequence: CASSLGTSAPSYNEQFF. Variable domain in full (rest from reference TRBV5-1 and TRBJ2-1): KAGVTQTPRYLIKTRGQQVTLSCSPISGHRSVSWYQQTPGQGLQFLFEYFSETQRNKGNFPGRFSGRQFSNSRSEMNVSTLELGDSALYLCASSLGTSAPSYNEQFFGPGTRLTVL.

CDR3 protein: CASIPDRGFSKNIQYF. The CDR3, as DNA: TGTGCCAGCATACCGGACAGGGGCTTTTCCAAAAACATTCAGTACTTC. The genes are TRBV7-8 and TRBJ2-4; 9 bases fit TRBD1. CDR3 size: 16 residues. Germline assignment: CDR1 SGHVS and CDR2 FQNEAQ. With V trimmed by 7 bases and J by 2 bases, 9 bases remained unmatched.

DNA for the CDR3: TGCGCCAGCAGCCAAGAAAGAGGGTATGGCTACACCTTC. This encodes CASSQERGYGYTF. V gene TRBV4-3 combines with J gene TRBJ1-2; D not certain. The germline V gene has CDR1 LGHNA and CDR2 YSLEER. The V end lost 0 bases, the J end lost 5 bases, and 7 bases lay between the germline ends. The CDR3 length is 13 residues.

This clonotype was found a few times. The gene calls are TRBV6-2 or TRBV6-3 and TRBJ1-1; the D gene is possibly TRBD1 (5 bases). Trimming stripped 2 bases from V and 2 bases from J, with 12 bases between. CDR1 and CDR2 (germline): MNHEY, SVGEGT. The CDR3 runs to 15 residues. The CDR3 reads CASSYVRGSNTEAFF. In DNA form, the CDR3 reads TGTGCCAGCAGTTACGTTCGGGGGAGTAACACTGAAGCTTTCTTT.

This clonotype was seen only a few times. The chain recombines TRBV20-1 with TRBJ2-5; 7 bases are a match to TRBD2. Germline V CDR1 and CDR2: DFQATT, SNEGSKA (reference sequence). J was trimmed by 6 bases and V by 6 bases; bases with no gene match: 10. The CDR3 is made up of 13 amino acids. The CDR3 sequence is CSAMTSSWQTQYF. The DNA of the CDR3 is TGCAGTGCGATGACTAGCTCGTGGCAGACCCAGTACTTC.

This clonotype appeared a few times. The CDR3 DNA reads as TGTGCCATCAGAGACAGGGTCTCCTACGAGCAGTACTTC. Its translation: CAIRDRVSYEQYF. This sequence joins TRBV10-3 and TRBJ2-7; 7 bases line up with TRBD1. Germline lookup yields CDR1 ENHRY and CDR2 SYGVKD. V dropped 6 bases and J dropped 0; count of bases not matched to a gene: 2. This CDR3 region has 13 residues.

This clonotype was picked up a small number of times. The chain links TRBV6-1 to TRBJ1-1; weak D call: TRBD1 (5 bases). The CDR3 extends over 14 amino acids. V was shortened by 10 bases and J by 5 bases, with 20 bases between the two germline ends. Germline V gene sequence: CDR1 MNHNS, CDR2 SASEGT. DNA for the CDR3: TGTGCCACCAGAAGGACAAATCGGGAAACTGAAGCTTTCTTT. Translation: CATRRTNRETEAFF.

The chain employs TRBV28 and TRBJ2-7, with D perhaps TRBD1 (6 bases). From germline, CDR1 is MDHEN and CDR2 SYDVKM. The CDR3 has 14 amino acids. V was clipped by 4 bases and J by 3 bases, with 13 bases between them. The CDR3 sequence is CASSSPGQSYEQYV. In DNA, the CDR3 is TGTGCCAGCAGTTCCCCGGGACAAAGCTACGAGCAGTACGTC.

CDR3 protein: CASRKRGGLIDEQFF. CDR3 bases: TGTGCCAGCAGAAAGCGGGGGGGCTTGATCGATGAGCAGTTCTTC. The genes are TRBV6-1 and TRBJ2-1; 10 positions agree with TRBD2. The CDR3 runs 15 residues. Losses at the gene ends were 6 bases for V and 8 bases for J; bases not matched to a gene: 10. Looked up from germline, CDR1 is MNHNS and CDR2 is SASEGT.

The CDR3 DNA follows: TGTGCCAGCAGTTTCTCCCTTGGGGGCTACACCTTC. Encoded protein: CASSFSLGGYTF. This rearrangement joins TRBV5-5 to TRBJ1-2, with D uncertain. CDR1 SGHKS and CDR2 YYEKEE come from the germline V gene (reference sequence). Trimming pared 5 bases from V and 8 bases from J, leaving 13 bases between. This CDR3 has 12 amino acids.

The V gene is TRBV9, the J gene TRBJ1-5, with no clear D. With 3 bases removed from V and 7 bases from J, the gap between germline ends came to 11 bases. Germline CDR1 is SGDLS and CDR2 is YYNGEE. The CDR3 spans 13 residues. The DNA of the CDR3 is TGTGCCAGCAGCGCCAGTTTCCGGCAGCCCCAGCATTTT. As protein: CASSASFRQPQHF.

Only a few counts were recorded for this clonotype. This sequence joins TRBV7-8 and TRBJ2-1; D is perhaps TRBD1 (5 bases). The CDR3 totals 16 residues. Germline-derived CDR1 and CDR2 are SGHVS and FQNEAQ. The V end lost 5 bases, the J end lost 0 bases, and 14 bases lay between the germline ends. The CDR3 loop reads CASSRITGSSYNEQFF. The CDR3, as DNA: TGTGCCAGCAGCCGAATTACAGGTAGCTCCTACAATGAGCAGTTCTTC.

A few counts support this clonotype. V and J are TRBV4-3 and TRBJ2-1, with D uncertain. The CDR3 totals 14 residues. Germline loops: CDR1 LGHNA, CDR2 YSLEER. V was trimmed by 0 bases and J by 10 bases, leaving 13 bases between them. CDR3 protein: CASSQDDRPDEQFF. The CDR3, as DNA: TGCGCCAGCAGCCAAGACGACCGGCCAGACGAGCAGTTCTTC.

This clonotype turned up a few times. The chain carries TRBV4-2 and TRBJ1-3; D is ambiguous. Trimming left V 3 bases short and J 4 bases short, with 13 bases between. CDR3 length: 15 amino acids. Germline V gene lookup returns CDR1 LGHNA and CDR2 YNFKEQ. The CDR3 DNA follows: TGTGCCAGCAGCCAGGAGAGGGTGGCAGGAAACACCATATATTTT. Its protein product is CASSQERVAGNTIYF.

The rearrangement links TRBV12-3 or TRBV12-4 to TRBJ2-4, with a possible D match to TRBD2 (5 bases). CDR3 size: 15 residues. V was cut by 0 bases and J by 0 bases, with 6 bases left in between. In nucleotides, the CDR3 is TGTGCCAGCAGTTTAGCCCGGGGAGCCAAAAACATTCAGTACTTC. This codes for CASSLARGAKNIQYF.

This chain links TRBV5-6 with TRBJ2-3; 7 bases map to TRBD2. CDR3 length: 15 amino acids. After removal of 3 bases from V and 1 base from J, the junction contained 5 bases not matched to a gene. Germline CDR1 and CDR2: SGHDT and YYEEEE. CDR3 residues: CASSSASGGTDTQYF. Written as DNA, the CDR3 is TGTGCCAGCAGCTCGGCGAGCGGGGGCACAGATACGCAGTATTTT. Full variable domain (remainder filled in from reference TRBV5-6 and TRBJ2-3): DAGVTQSPTHLIKTRGQQVTLRCSPKSGHDTVSWYQQALGQGPQFIFQYYEEEERQRGNFPDRFSGHQFPNYSSELNVNALLLGDSALYLCASSSASGGTDTQYFGPGTRLTVL.

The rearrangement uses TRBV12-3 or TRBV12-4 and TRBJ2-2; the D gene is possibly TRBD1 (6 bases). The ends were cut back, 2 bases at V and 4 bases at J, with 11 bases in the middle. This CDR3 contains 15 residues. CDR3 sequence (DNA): TGTGCCAGCAGTTTACGGCCGACAGGCACCGGGGAGCTGTTTTTT. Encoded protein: CASSLRPTGTGELFF.

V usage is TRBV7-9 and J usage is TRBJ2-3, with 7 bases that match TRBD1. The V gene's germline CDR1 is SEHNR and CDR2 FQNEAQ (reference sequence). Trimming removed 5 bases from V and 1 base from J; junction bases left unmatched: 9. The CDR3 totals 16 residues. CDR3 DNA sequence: TGTGCCAGCAGCCCTCCGCGTGACAGGGGCACAGATACGCAGTATTTT. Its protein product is CASSPPRDRGTDTQYF.